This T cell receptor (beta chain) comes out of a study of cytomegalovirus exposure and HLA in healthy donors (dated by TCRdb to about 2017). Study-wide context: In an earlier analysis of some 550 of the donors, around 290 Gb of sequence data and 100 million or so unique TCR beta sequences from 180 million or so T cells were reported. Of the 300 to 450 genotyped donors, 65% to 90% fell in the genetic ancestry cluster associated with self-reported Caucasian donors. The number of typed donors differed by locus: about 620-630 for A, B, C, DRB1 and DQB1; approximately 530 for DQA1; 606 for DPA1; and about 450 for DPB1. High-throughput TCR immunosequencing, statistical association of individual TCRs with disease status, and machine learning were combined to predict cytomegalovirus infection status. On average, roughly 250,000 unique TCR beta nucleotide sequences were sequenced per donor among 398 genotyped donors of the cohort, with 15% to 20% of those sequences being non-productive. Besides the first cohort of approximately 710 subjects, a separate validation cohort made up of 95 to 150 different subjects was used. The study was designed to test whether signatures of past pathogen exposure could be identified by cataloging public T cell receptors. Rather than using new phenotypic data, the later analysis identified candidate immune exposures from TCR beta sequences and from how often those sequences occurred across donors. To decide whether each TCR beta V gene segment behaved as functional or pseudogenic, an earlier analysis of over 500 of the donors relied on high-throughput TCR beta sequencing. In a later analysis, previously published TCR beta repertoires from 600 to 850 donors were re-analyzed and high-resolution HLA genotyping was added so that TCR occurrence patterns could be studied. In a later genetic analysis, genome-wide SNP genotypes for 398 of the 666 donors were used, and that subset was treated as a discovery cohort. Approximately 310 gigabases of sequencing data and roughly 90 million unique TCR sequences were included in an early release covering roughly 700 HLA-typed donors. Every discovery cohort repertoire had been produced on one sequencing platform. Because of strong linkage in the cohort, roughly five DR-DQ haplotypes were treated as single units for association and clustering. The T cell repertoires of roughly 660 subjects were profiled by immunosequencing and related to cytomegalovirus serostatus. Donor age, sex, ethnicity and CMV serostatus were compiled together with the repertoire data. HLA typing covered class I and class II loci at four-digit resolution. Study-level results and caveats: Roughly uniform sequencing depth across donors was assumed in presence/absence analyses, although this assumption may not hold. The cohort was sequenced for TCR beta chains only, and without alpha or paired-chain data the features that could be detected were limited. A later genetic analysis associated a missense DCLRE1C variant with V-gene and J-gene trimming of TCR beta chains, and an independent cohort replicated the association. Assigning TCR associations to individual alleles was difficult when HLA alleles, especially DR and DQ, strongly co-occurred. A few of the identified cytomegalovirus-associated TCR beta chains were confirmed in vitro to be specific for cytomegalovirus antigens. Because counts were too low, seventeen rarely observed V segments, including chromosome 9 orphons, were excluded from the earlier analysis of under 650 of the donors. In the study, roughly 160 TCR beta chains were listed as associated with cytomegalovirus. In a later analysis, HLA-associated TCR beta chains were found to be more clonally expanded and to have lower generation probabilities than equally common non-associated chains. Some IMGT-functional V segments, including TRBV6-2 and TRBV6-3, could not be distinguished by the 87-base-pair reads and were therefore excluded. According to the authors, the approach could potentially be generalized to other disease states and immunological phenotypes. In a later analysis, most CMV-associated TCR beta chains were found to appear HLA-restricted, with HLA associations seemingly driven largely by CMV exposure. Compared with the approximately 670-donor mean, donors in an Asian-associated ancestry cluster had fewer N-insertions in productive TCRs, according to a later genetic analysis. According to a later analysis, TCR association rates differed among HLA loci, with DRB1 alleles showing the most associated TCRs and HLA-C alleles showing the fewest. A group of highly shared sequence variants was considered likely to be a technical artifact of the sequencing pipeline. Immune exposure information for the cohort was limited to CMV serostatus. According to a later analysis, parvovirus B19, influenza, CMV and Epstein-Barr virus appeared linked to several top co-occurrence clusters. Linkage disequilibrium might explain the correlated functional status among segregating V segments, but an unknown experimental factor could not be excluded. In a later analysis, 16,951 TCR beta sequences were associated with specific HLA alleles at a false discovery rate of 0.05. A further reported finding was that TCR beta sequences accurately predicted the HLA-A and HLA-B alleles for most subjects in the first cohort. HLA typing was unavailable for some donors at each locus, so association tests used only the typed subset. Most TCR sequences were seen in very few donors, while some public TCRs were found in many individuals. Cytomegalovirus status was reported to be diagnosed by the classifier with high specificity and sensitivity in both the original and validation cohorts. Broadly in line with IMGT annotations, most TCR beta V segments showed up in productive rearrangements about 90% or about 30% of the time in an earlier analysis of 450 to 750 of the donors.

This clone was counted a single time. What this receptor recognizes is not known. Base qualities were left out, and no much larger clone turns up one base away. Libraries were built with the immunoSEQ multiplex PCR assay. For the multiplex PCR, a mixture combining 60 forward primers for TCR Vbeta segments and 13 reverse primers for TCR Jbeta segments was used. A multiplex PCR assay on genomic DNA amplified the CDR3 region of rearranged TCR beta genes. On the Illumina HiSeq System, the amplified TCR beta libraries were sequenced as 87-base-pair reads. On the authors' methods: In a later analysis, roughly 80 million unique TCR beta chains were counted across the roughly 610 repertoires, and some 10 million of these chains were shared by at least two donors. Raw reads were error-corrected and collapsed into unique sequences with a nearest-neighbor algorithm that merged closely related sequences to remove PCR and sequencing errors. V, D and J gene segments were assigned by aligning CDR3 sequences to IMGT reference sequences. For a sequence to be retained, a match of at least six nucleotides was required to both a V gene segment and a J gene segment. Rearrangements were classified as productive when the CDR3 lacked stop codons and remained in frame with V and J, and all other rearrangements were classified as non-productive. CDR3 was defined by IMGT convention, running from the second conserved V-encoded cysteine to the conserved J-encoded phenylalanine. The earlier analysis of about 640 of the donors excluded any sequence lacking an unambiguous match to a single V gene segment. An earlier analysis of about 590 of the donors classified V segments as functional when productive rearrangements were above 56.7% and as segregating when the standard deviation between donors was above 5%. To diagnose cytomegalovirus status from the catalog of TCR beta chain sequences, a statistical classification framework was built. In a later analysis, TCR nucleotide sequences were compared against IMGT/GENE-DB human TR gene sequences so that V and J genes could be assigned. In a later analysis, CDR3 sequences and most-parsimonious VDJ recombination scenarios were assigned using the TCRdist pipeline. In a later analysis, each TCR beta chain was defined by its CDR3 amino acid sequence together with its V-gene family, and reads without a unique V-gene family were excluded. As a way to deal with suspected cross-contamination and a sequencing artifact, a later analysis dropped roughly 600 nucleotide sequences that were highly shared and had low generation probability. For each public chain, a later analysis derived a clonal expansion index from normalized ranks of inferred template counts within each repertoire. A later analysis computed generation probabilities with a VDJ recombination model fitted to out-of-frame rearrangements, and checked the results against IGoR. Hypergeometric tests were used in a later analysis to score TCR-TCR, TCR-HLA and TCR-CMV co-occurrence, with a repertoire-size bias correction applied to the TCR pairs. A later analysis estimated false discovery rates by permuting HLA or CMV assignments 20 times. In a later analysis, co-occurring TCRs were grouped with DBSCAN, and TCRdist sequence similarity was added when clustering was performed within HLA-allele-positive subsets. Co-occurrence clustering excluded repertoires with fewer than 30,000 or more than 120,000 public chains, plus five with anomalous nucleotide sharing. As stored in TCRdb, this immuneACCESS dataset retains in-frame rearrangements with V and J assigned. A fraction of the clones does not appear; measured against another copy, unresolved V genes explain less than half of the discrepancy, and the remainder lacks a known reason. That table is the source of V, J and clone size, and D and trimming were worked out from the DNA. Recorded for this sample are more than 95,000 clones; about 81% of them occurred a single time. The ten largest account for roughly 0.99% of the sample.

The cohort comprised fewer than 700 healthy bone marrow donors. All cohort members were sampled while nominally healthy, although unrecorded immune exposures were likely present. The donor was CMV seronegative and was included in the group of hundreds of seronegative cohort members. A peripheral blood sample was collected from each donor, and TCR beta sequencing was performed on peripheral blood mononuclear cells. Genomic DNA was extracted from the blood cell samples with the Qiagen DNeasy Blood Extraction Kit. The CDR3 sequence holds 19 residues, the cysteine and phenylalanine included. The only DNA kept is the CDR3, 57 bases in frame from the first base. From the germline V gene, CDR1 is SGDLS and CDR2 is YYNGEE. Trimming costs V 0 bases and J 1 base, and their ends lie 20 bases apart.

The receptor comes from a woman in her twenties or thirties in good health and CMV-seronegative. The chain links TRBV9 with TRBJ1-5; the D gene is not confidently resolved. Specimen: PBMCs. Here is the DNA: TGTGCCAGCAGCGTAGGGGGTCGGGGAGGGTGCGGGAGCAATCAGCCCCAGCATTTT. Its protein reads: CASSVGGRGGCGSNQPQHF.